This note documents a single T cell receptor beta chain sequence. Isolation yielded PBMCs, at least 6.5 million per sample, in every case. Together with a sample-barcoded 5' primer, a J-beta primer mix was included in a second PCR lasting about 7 to 11 cycles. TCRdb re-called the 5' RACE reads with MiXCR, one entry per CDR3 protein. The data hold roughly 800,000 distinct CDR3 sequences, with roughly 25% observed a single time. The CDR3 has 14 residues. The ends were cut back, 6 bases at V and 1 base at J, with 12 bases in the middle. Per germline, CDR1 SQVTM and CDR2 ANQGSEA. This entry is derived from a study of blood T cells in healthy people across ages. This sample also appeared in a second study, on T cells of mothers and their children. That report adds: At around 1.4 ug per 15 ul, all of the extracted RNA went into cDNA synthesis. The authors added sample barcodes and 2-4 random nucleotides using the M1S primer of the second PCR. For related and unrelated pairs alike, thymic selection shapes TCR recombination output similarly.

The clonotype comes from a boy under 18 in good health. The source material was blood. The V gene is TRBV29-1, the J gene TRBJ2-2; a weak D match, TRBD2 (5 bases). For the CDR3, the DNA is TGCAGCGTGCCAGCCGGGGAGAACACCGGGGAGCTGTTTTTT. This codes for CSVPAGENTGELFF.